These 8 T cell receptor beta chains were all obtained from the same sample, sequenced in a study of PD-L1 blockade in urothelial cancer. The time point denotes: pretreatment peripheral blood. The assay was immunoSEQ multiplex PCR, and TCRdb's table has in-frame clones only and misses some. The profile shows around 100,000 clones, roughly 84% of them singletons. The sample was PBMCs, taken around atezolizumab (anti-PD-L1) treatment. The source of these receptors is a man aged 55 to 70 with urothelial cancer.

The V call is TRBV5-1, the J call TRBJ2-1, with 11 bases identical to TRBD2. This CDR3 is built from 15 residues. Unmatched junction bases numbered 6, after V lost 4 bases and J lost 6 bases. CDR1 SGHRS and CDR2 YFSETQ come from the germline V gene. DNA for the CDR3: TGCGCCAGCAGCCGTACTAGCGGGGGACTCAATGAGCAGTTCTTC. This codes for CASSRTSGGLNEQFF.

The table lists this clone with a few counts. CDR3: CASSLLQGGTDTQYF. The CDR3 nucleotides are TGTGCCAGCAGCCTTCTACAGGGGGGGACAGATACGCAGTATTTT. This chain links TRBV27 with TRBJ2-3; D may be TRBD1 (8 bases). V was cut by 6 bases and J by 3 bases, with 16 bases left in between. The CDR3 has 15 amino acids. Germline CDR1 is MNHEY and CDR2 is SMNVEV (reference sequence).

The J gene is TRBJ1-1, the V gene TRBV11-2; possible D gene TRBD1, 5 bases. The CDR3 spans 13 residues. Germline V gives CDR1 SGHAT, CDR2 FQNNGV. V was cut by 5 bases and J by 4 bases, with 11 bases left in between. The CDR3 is CASSPRGSTEAFF. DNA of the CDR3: TGTGCCAGCAGCCCAAGGGGTTCCACTGAAGCTTTCTTT.

The CDR3 reads CASSLGAGAGVQETQYF. DNA for the CDR3: TGTGCCAGCAGCTTGGGCGCAGGGGCGGGGGTCCAAGAGACCCAGTACTTC. The chain links TRBV5-4 to TRBJ2-5, with TRBD2 as a possible D gene (7 bases). Trimming removed 0 bases from V and 1 base from J, with 16 bases in between. The CDR3 has 17 residues. The germline V gene has CDR1 SGHNT and CDR2 YYREEE (reference sequence). Supplemented by reference TRBV5-4 and TRBJ2-5, the full variable domain reads ETGVTQSPTHLIKTRGQQVTLRCSSQSGHNTVSWYQQALGQGPQFIFQYYREEENGRGNFPPRFSGLQFPNYSSELNVNALELDDSALYLCASSLGAGAGVQETQYFGPGTRLLVL.

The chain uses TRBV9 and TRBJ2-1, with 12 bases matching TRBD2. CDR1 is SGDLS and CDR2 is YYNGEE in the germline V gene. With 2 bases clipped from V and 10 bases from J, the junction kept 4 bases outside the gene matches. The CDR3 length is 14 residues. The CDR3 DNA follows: TGTGCCAGCAGCGTCCTAGCGGGAGGGCCCGAGCAGTTCTTC. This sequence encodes CASSVLAGGPEQFF.

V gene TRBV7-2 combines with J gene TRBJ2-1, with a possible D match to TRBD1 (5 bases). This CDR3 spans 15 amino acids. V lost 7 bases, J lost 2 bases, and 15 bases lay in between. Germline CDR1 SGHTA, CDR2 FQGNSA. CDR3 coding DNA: TGTGCCAGCACCACCCAAGGGGCAACCTACAATGAGCAGTTCTTC. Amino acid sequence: CASTTQGATYNEQFF.

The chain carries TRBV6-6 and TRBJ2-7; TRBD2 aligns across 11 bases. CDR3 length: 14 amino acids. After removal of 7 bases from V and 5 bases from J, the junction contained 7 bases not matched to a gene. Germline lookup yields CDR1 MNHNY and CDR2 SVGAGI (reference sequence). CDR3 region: CASTQVGLADEQYF. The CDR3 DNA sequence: TGTGCCAGCACCCAAGTGGGACTAGCGGACGAGCAGTACTTC.

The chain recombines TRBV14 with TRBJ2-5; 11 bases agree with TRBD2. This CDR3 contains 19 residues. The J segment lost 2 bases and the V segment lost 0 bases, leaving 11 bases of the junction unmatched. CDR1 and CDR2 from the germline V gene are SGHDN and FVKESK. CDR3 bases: TGTGCCAGCAGCCAAGATTTCCTCGGACTAGCGGGCCGACAAGAGACCCAGTACTTC. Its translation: CASSQDFLGLAGRQETQYF. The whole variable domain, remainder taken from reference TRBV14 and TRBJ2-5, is EAGVTQFPSHSVIEKGQTVTLRCDPISGHDNLYWYRRVMGKEIKFLLHFVKESKQDESGMPNNRFLAERTGGTYSTLKVQPAELEDSGVYFCASSQDFLGLAGRQETQYFGPGTRLLVL.